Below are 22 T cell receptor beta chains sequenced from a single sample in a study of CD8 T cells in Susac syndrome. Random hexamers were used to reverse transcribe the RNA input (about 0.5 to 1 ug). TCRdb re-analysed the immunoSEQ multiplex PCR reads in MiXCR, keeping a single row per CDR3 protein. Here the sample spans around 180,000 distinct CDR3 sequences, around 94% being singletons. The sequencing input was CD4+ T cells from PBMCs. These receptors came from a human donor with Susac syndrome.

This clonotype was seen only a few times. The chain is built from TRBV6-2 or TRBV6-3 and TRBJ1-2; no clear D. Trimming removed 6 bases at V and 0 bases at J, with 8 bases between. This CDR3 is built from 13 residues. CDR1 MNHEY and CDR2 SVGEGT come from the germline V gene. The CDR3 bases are TGTGCCAGCAGCACCGGAACTAACTATGGCTACACCTTC. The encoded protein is CASSTGTNYGYTF.

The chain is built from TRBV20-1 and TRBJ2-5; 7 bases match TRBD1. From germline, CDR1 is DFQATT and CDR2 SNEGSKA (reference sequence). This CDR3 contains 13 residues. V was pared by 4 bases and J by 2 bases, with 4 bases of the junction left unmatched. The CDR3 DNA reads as TGCAGTGCTAACGGCAGGGGGCAAGAGACCCAGTACTTC. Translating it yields CSANGRGQETQYF.

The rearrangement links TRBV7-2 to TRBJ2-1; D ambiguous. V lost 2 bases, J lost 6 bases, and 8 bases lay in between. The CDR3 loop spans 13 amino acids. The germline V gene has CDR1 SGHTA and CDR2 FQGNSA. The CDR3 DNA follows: TGTGCCAGCAGCTTATTTCTGGTCAATGAGCAGTTCTTC. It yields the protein CASSLFLVNEQFF.

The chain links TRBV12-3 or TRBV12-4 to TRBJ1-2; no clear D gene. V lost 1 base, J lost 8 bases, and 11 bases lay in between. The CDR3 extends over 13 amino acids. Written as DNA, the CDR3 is TGTGCCAGCAGTTTAGAGGCGGGGAGCGGCTACACCTTC. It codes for CASSLEAGSGYTF.

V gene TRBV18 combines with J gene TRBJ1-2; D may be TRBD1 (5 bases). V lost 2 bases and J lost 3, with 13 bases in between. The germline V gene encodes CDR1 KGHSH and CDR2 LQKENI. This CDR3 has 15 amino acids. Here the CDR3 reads CASSPTGWGDYGYTF. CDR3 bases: TGTGCCAGCTCACCAACCGGTTGGGGCGACTATGGCTACACCTTC.

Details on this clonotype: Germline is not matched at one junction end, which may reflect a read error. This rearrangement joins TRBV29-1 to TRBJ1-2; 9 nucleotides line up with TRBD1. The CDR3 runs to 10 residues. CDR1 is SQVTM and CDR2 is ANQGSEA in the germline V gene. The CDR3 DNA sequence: TGCAGCGTCGAATTACAGGGGGCGTTTTTC. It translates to CSVELQGAFF.

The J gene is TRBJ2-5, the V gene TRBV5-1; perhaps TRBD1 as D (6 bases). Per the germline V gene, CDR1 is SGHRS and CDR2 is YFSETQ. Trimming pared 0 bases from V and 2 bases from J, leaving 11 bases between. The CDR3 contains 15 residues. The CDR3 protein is CASSLAGASQETQYF. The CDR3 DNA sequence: TGCGCCAGCAGCTTGGCAGGGGCCTCTCAAGAGACCCAGTACTTC.

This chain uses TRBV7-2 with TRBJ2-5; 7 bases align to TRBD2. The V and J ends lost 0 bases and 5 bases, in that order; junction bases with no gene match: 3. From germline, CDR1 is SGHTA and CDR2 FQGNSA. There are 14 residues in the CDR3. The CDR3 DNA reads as TGTGCCAGCAGCTTAGCAAGGGGAGGGGAGACCCAGTACTTC. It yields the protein CASSLARGGETQYF.

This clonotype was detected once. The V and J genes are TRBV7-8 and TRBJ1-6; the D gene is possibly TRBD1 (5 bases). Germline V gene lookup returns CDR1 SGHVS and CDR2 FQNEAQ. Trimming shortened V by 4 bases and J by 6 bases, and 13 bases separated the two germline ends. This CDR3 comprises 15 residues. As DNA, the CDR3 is TGTGCCAGCAGCTCATGGGGCGCCGGTAATTCACCCCTCCACTTT. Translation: CASSSWGAGNSPLHF. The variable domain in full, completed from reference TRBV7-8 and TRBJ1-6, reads GAGVSQSPRYKVAKRGQDVALRCDPISGHVSLFWYQQALGQGPEFLTYFQNEAQLDKSGLPSDRFFAERPEGSVSTLKIQRTQQEDSAVYLCASSSWGAGNSPLHFGNGTRLTVT.

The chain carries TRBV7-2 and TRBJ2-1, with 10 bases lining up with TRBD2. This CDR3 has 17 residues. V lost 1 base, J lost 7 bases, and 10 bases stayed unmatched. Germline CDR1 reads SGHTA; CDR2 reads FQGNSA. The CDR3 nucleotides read TGTGCCAGCAGCTTAGTCCACTTAGCGGGGGGACCAAATGAGCAGTTCTTC. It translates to CASSLVHLAGGPNEQFF.

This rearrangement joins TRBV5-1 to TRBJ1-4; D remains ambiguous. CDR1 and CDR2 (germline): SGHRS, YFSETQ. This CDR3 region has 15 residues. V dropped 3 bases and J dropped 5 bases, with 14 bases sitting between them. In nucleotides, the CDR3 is TGCGCCAGCAGCTCCGGGCGGCAGAAGAATGAAAAACTGTTTTTT. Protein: CASSSGRQKNEKLFF.

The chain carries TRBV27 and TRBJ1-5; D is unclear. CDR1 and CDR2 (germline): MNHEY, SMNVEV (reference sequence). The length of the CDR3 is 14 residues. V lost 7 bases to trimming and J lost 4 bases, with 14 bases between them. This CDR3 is CASMAGSGNQPQHF. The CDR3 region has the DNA TGTGCCAGCATGGCGGGGAGCGGGAATCAGCCCCAGCATTTT.

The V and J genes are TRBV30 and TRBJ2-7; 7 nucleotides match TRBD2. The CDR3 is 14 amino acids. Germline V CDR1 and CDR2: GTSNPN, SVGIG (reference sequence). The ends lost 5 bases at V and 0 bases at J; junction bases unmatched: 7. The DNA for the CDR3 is TGTGCCTGGGCGTTGGGGGGGTCCTCCTACGAGCAGTACTTC. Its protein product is CAWALGGSSYEQYF. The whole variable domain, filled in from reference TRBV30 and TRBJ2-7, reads SQTIHQWPATLVQPVGSPLSLECTVEGTSNPNLYWYRQAAGRGLQLLFYSVGIGQISSEVPQNLSASRPQDRQFILSSKKLLLSDSGFYLCAWALGGSSYEQYFGPGTRLTVT.

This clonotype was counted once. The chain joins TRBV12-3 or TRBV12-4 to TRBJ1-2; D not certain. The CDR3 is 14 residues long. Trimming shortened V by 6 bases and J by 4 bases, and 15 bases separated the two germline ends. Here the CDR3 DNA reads TGTGCCAGCAGCTCCGGAGATTTCTCCTATGGCTACACCTTC. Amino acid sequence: CASSSGDFSYGYTF.

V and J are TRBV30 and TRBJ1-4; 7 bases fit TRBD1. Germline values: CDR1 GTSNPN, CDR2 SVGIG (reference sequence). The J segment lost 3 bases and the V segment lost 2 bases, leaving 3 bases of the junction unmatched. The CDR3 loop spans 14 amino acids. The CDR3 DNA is TGTGCCTGGAGTCCGGGACAGCCTAATGAAAAACTGTTTTTT. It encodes CAWSPGQPNEKLFF. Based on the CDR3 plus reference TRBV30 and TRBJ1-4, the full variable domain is SQTIHQWPATLVQPVGSPLSLECTVEGTSNPNLYWYRQAAGRGLQLLFYSVGIGQISSEVPQNLSASRPQDRQFILSSKKLLLSDSGFYLCAWSPGQPNEKLFFGSGTQLSVL.

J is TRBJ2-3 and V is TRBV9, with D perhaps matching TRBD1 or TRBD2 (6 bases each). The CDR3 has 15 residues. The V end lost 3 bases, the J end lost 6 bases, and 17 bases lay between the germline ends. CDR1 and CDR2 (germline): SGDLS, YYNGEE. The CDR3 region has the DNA TGTGCCAGCAGCGCCCGAGGGGGGTATGAGGATACGCAGTATTTT. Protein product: CASSARGGYEDTQYF.

Written as DNA, the CDR3 is TGCAGTGCAGGGACTAGCGTCGGAGAGACCCAGTACTTC. Protein: CSAGTSVGETQYF. The chain is built from TRBV20-1 and TRBJ2-5, with 10 nucleotides matching TRBD2. V trimming: 6 bases; J trimming: 4 bases; junction bases outside the gene matches: 5. CDR1 DFQATT and CDR2 SNEGSKA come from the germline V gene (reference sequence). The CDR3 is 13 amino acids.

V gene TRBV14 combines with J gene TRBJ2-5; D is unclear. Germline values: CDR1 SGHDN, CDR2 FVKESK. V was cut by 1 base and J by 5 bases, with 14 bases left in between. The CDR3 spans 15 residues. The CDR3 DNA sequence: TGTGCCAGCAGCCAAGGGCCGGCTGTGTTGGAGACCCAGTACTTC. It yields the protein CASSQGPAVLETQYF.

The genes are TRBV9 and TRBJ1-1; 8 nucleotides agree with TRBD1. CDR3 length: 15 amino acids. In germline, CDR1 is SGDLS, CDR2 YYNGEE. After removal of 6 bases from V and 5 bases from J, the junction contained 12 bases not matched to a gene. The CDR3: CASTPFGQGETEAFF. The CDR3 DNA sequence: TGTGCCAGCACCCCCTTCGGACAGGGCGAGACTGAAGCTTTCTTT.

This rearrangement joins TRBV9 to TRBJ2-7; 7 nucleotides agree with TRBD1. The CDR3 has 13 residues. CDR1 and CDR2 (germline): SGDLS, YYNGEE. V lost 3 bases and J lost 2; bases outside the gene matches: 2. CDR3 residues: CASSAGQAYEQYF. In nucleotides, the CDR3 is TGTGCCAGCAGCGCAGGACAGGCCTACGAGCAGTACTTC.

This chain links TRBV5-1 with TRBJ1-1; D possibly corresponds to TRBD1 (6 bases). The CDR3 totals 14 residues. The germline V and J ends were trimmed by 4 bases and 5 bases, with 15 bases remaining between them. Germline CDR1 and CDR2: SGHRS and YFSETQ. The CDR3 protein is CASSPIQGGTEAFF. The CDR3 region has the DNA TGCGCCAGCAGCCCTATACAGGGAGGGACTGAAGCTTTCTTT.

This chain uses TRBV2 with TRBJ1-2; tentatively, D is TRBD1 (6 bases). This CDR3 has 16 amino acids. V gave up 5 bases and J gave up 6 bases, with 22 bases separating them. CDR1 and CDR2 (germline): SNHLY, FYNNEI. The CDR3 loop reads CASSRHNYRAGDGYTF. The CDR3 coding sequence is TGTGCCAGCAGTAGACATAATTACAGGGCGGGCGATGGCTACACCTTC.